This TCR beta chain was captured in a study of beta chain features in type 1 diabetes. Across the study: Researchers looked at fewer than 120,000,000 sorted cells across all samples.

Trimming removed 1 base from V and 5 bases from J, with 12 bases in between. Germline loops: CDR1 KGHSH, CDR2 LQKENI. The CDR3 covers 14 residues. Overall study findings and caveats: There was a moderate but significant shortening of TCRB CDR3s in all four CD4+ subsets of Type 1 diabetes patients. VDJ junctions from patients with type 1 diabetes contained fewer insertions and more deletions. PCR could preferentially amplify shorter templates, alike in patients and controls.

Sequenced material consisted of expressed TCRB transcripts (all of the isolated RNA was reverse transcribed). Profiling relied on immunoSEQ multiplex PCR, and the TCRdb table lists in-frame clones only, not all of them. The sample records 640,000 or so clones, under 15% being singletons. This clone was observed a handful of times. Its antigen remains unknown. Every donor had blood drawn once into heparin, roughly 100 mL on average. This clonotype was obtained from a man aged 18 to 35 with type 1 diabetes. V and J are TRBV18 and TRBJ2-7; a possible D gene is TRBD2 (6 bases). Sequenced: naive CD4+ T cells from blood. CDR3 nucleotides: TGTGCCAGCTCACCACGGGACTTAGGGGACGAGCAGTACTTC. Residues: CASSPRDLGDEQYF.